The rows below give T cell receptor beta chains drawn from one sample of a study of Graves' ophthalmopathy and Graves' hyperthyroidism. A single record per CDR3 protein comes from TCRdb applying MiXCR to the multiplex PCR reads. Of around 1,000,000 distinct CDR3 sequences listed, about 36% are singletons. Sequenced sample: peripheral blood or thyroid tissue (not recorded which). The source of these receptors is an adult man with Graves' hyperthyroidism. CDR3s include the opening cysteine and the closing phenylalanine or tryptophan. A D gene is named only where the DNA matches it firmly. Where a row states a size, it is once, few, many or the class of an expanded clone; other rows omit it.

>TRBD1|TRBV5-1|few|TRBJ2-7
CASRKLDREGYEQYF
TGCGCCAGCAGGAAGTTGGACAGGGAAGGTTACGAGCAGTACTTC
>NA|TRBV10-3|NA|TRBJ1-2
CAIRAGAGHYGYTF
TGTGCCATCAGGGCGGGGGCGGGACACTATGGCTACACCTTC
>TRBD1|TRBV19|NA|TRBJ1-5
CASSIRPGQVSQHF
TGTGCCAGTAGTATAAGACCGGGACAGGTCTCCCAGCATTTT
>NA|TRBV7-9|NA|TRBJ2-5
CASTSAPKTQYF
TGTGCCAGCACCTCCGCTCCGAAGACCCAGTACTTC
>TRBD2|TRBV7-8|NA|TRBJ2-7
CASSYLTSGLSYEQYF
TGTGCCAGCAGCTACCTGACTAGCGGCCTCTCCTACGAGCAGTACTTC
>NA|TRBV15|NA|TRBJ1-1
CATSSYGTGGGTEAFF
TGTGCCACCAGCAGTTACGGGACGGGGGGAGGCACTGAAGCTTTCTTT
>NA|TRBV15|many|TRBJ1-1
CATSRDSAGVGYTEAFF
TGTGCCACCAGCAGGGACTCCGCGGGTGTGGGGTACACTGAAGCTTTCTTT
>NA|TRBV6-4|few|TRBJ1-2
CASTPTAGLYGYTF
TGTGCCAGCACCCCGACCGCGGGCCTCTATGGCTACACCTTC
>NA|TRBV9|many|TRBJ1-5
CASSVGAGQPQHF
TGTGCCAGCAGCGTAGGGGCGGGTCAGCCCCAGCATTTT
>TRBD2|TRBV9|many|TRBJ2-7
CASSRLAASMDEQYF
TGTGCCAGCAGTAGACTAGCGGCATCCATGGACGAGCAGTACTTC
>TRBD1|TRBV20-1|many|TRBJ1-6
CSLGTANSPLHF
TGCAGCCTCGGGACAGCAAATTCACCCCTCCACTTT
>TRBD2|TRBV25-1|NA|TRBJ2-6
CASSLVAGAGANVLTF
TGTGCCAGCAGTTTAGTAGCGGGGGCTGGGGCCAACGTCCTGACTTTC
>NA|TRBV7-2|NA|TRBJ1-4
CASSKRGSGEKLFF
TGTGCCAGCAGTAAGAGAGGGTCAGGTGAAAAACTGTTTTTT
>NA|TRBV20-1|many|TRBJ2-5
CSANEDSRQETQYF
TGCAGTGCCAATGAAGACTCAAGGCAAGAGACCCAGTACTTC
>NA|TRBV6-5|many|TRBJ2-6
CASSSNWANVLTF
TGTGCCAGCAGTTCGAACTGGGCCAACGTCCTGACTTTC
>TRBD1|TRBV10-3|many|TRBJ1-1
CAISESDRGLSEAFF
TGTGCCATCAGTGAGTCGGACAGGGGGCTTTCTGAAGCTTTCTTT
>TRBD1|TRBV10-1|many|TRBJ1-1
CASSESHFDRANTEAFF
TGCGCCAGCAGTGAGTCGCACTTCGACAGGGCCAACACTGAAGCTTTCTTT
>NA|TRBV29-1|NA|TRBJ2-2
CSVGEAGLDTGELFF
TGCAGCGTCGGGGAGGCGGGGTTGGACACCGGGGAGCTGTTTTTT